One TCR beta chain is described in this entry. This record belongs to a study of blood T cell repertoires in COVID-19. Overall study: Nucleic acid was either cDNA or gDNA, and it came from T cells, B-cell-depleted T cells, or PBMCs.

CDR3 length: 14 residues. Germline loops: CDR1 MNHEY, CDR2 SMNVEV (reference sequence). Trimming cost V 10 bases and J 8 bases; bases outside gene matches: 13. Original analysis: Reference gene primer amplification in the assay estimated nucleated cell counts. This table comes from immunoSEQ multiplex PCR, and its TCRdb copy is limited to in-frame clones, with some not included. V, J and clone size are those of that table, while D and trimming were read from the DNA. This table has about 220,000 clones, 80% to 90% appearing once. The chain joins TRBV27 to TRBJ1-4; 7 bases line up with TRBD1. The sequence derives from a woman under 30 in a cohort exposed to, infected with or recovered from COVID-19 (not recorded which). Sequencing used PBMCs or T cells enriched from blood (not recorded which). The DNA for the CDR3 is TGTGCCACCGCCAGGGGGTCCATGGACGAAAAACTGTTTTTT. Amino acids: CATARGSMDEKLFF.